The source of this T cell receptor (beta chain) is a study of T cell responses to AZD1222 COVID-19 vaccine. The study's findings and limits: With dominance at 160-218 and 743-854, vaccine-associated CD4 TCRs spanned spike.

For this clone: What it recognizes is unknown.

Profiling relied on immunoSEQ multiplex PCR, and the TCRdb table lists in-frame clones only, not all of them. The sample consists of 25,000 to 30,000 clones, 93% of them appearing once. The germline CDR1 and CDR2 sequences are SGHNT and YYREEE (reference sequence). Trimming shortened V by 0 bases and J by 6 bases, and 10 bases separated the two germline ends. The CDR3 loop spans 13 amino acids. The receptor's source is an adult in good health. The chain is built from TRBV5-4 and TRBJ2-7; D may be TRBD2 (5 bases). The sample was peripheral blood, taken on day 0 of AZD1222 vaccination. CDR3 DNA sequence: TGTGCCAGCAGCTTGGCCCCAGGAGGCGAGCAGTACTTC. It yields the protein CASSLAPGGEQYF.